The 8 T cell receptor beta chains listed next were all sequenced from one sample in a study of regulatory T cells in long-lasting Graves disease. Arm-PCR of CDR3 regions with iRepertoire HTBI primers generated TCR beta libraries. TCRdb processed the multiplex PCR reads anew with MiXCR; each CDR3 protein has one entry. The data hold 390,000 or so distinct CDR3 sequences, with less than 30% observed a single time. Time point indicated: persistent/refractory GD, antithyroid drugs over 5 years with positive TRAb. Isolated PBMC RNA provided the starting material for the TCR library. Source: peripheral blood mononuclear cells (PBMCs), taken when the disease was refractory, from a patient treated with antithyroid drugs. These receptors were obtained from a woman in her thirties or forties with Graves disease.

This clonotype was seen a handful of times. The chain uses TRBV14 and TRBJ2-1; 11 bases agree with TRBD2. The CDR3 totals 17 residues. The V and J ends lost 2 bases and 2 bases, in that order; junction bases with no gene match: 5. CDR1 and CDR2 from the germline V gene are SGHDN and FVKESK. CDR3 nucleotide sequence: TGTGCCAGCAGCCAAAAGATAGCGGGAGGGCCCTACAATGAGCAGTTCTTC. It is translated as CASSQKIAGGPYNEQFF.

The rearrangement uses TRBV28 and TRBJ1-1; 8 bases map to TRBD1. This CDR3 has 15 residues. Germline V gene sequence: CDR1 MDHEN, CDR2 SYDVKM. Losses at the gene ends were 8 bases for V and 3 bases for J; bases not matched to a gene: 11. The CDR3 region is CASSPDRAWDTEAFF. CDR3 DNA: TGTGCCAGCTCACCGGACAGGGCGTGGGACACTGAAGCTTTCTTT.

The chain uses TRBV20-1 and TRBJ2-2; 7 bases agree with TRBD2. This CDR3 has 16 amino acids. J lost 0 bases, V lost 5 bases, and 9 bases had no gene match. Germline CDR1 and CDR2: DFQATT and SNEGSKA (reference sequence). The CDR3 region is CSARPPGTTNTGELFF. In DNA form, the CDR3 reads TGCAGTGCTCGCCCCCCCGGGACTACGAACACCGGGGAGCTGTTTTTT.

In this sample, this clonotype turned up a few times. CDR3 loop: CASSFDRSYNEQFF. CDR3 DNA sequence: TGTGCCAGCAGTTTTGACAGGAGCTACAATGAGCAGTTCTTC. The chain uses TRBV28 and TRBJ2-1; possible D gene TRBD1, 6 bases. This CDR3 spans 14 amino acids. Trimming stripped 3 bases from V and 3 bases from J, with 9 bases between. Looked up from germline, CDR1 is MDHEN and CDR2 is SYDVKM.

Comments on this clonotype: This may be a read error: a much more frequent sequence differs by one nucleotide. The V and J genes are TRBV11-2 and TRBJ2-5; TRBD1 agrees at 7 bases. The length of the CDR3 is 15 residues. Per germline, CDR1 SGHAT and CDR2 FQNNGV. The CDR3 DNA reads as TGTGCCGGCAGCTTGGGAACAGGGGTAGGAGAGACCCAGTACTTC. It yields the protein CAGSLGTGVGETQYF.

V gene TRBV4-1 combines with J gene TRBJ2-7; 8 positions agree with TRBD2. This CDR3 comprises 14 residues. Per germline, CDR1 MGHRA and CDR2 YSYEKL. The V and J ends lost 3 bases and 7 bases, in that order; junction bases with no gene match: 8. The CDR3 nucleotides are TGCGCCAGCAGCCAGCCAGCGGGAGCGGGTGAGCAGTACTTC. Translation: CASSQPAGAGEQYF.

This clonotype was observed many times. The chain employs TRBV28 and TRBJ2-4; D is perhaps TRBD2 (5 bases). The V gene lost 3 bases and the J gene lost 1 base, with 13 bases spanning the gap. Germline-derived CDR1 and CDR2 are MDHEN and SYDVKM. This CDR3 is 16 amino acids long. This CDR3 is CASSFRRESAKNIQYF. In nucleotides, the CDR3 is TGTGCCAGCAGTTTTCGTCGGGAAAGTGCCAAAAACATTCAGTACTTC. Using reference TRBV28 and TRBJ2-4 for the parts outside the CDR3, the full variable domain is DVKVTQSSRYLVKRTGEKVFLECVQDMDHENMFWYRQDPGLGLRLIYFSYDVKMKEKGDIPEGYSVSREKKERFSLILESASTNQTSMYLCASSFRRESAKNIQYFGAGTRLSVL.

This clonotype was recorded many times. This CDR3 reads CASSLGVTGSNQPQHF. The CDR3 coding sequence is TGTGCCAGCAGCTTAGGGGTGACAGGGAGCAATCAGCCCCAGCATTTT. The chain has TRBV7-9 and TRBJ1-5; 7 bases align to TRBD1. The V and J ends lost 1 base and 1 base, in that order; junction bases with no gene match: 4. The CDR3 extends over 16 amino acids. CDR1 and CDR2 (germline): SEHNR, FQNEAQ (reference sequence).